This TCR beta chain was recorded in a study of OX40 agonist ivuxolimab in advanced cancers. At the level of the study: Patients were dosed intravenously with ivuxolimab at 0.01 to 10 mg/kg every 2 weeks. Study results and limitations: Doses of 0.1 to 3.0 mg/kg were accompanied by clonal expansion of CD4+ and CD8+ blood T cells by week 6. Which antigen the expanded peripheral T cells recognized is unknown. In CD8+ T cells, expanded clones were on average more numerous than in CD4+.

A remark on this clone: Its target is not known.

Data came from immunoSEQ multiplex PCR; TCRdb stores just in-frame clones and leaves some out. This table has under 80,000 clones, more than 70% appearing once. The sequence came from an adult with an advanced solid tumor such as melanoma, head and neck, liver or kidney cancer. The sequencing used CD4+ or CD8+ T cells sorted from blood, collected in a trial of the OX40 agonist ivuxolimab.

CDR3 nucleotide sequence: TGTGCCAGCAGCTCCGACACAGGGGCCTTCAATCAGCCCCAGCATTTT. This gives the protein CASSSDTGAFNQPQHF. J is TRBJ1-5 and V is TRBV7-8, with 7 bases aligning to TRBD1. Per the germline V gene, CDR1 is SGHVS and CDR2 is FQNEAQ. There are 16 residues in the CDR3. Trimming took 4 bases from V and 3 from J; bases not matched to a gene: 9. Looking up the rest from reference TRBV7-8 and TRBJ1-5 gives the full variable domain: GAGVSQSPRYKVAKRGQDVALRCDPISGHVSLFWYQQALGQGPEFLTYFQNEAQLDKSGLPSDRFFAERPEGSVSTLKIQRTQQEDSAVYLCASSSDTGAFNQPQHFGDGTRLSIL.